This record looks at one T cell receptor beta chain sequence and its context. Produced via immunoSEQ multiplex PCR; TCRdb's table is partial and in-frame only. Of some 270,000 clones listed, over 70% are singletons. This sample was taken from a study of blood T cell repertoires in COVID-19. Whole-study context: COVID-19 samples collected from the United States, Italy and Spain covered acute and convalescent phases.

Enrolled through a virtual design, the participants were between about 18 and 100 years of age and came from 24 US areas. Assignments of participants to cohorts depended upon their own reported clinical history. People in the exposed group encountered a COVID-19 case within 2 weeks before entering the study. Germline assignment: CDR1 DFQATT and CDR2 SNEGSKA (reference sequence). The CDR3 length is 17 residues. V lost 3 bases and J lost 4; bases outside the gene matches: 17. The chain couples TRBV20-1 to TRBJ1-1; TRBD1 matches 7 bases. The source is a woman aged 40-49 years who had been exposed to COVID-19. Sequenced input: PBMCs or T cells enriched from blood (not recorded which). CDR3 in DNA: TGCAGTGCTAGTCTACGCAGACAGGGAAGGGTAAGCACTGAAGCTTTCTTT. This translates into CSASLRRQGRVSTEAFF.